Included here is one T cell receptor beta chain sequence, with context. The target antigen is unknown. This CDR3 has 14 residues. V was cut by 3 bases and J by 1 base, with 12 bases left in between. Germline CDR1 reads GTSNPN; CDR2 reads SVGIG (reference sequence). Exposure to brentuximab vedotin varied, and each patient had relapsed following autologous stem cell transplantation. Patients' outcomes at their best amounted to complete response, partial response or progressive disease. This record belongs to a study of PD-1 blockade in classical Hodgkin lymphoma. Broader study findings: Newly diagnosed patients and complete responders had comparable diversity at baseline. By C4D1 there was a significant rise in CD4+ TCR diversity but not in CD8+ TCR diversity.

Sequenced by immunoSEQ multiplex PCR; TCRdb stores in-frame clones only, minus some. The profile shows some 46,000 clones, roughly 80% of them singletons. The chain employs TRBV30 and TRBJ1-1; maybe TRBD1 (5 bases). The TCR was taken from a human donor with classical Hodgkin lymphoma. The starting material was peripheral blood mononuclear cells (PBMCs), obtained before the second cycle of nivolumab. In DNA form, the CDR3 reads TGTGCCTGGAGGGGGGGAGGGGCGAACACTGAAGCTTTCTTT. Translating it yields CAWRGGGANTEAFF.